These 25 T cell receptor beta chains came from one sample sequenced in a study of blood T cell repertoires in COVID-19. Assay: immunoSEQ multiplex PCR; the TCRdb copy retains only in-frame clones and omits some. The table includes 150,000 to 200,000 clones, roughly 80% detected once. The sample was peripheral blood. These receptors were collected from a human donor with acute or convalescent COVID-19. The donor label of this sample is uncertain.

The chain links TRBV14 to TRBJ2-1; TRBD2 matches at 12 bases. The V and J ends lost 1 base and 12 bases, in that order; junction bases with no gene match: 1. The CDR3 consists of 13 residues. Germline values: CDR1 SGHDN, CDR2 FVKESK. The CDR3 reads CASSQGGLAGQFF. Written as DNA, the CDR3 is TGTGCCAGCAGCCAAGGGGGACTAGCGGGGCAGTTCTTC.

The chain uses TRBV10-1 and TRBJ1-1; possibly TRBD1 for D (5 bases). Trimming removed 4 bases at V and 0 bases at J, with 6 bases between. Germline V gene sequence: CDR1 WNHNN, CDR2 SYGVQD (reference sequence). CDR3 length: 13 residues. In nucleotides, the CDR3 is TGCGCCAGCAGTGTGGGGCTGAACACTGAAGCTTTCTTT. Encoded protein: CASSVGLNTEAFF.

The CDR3: CAWSVGAADGYTF. CDR3 coding DNA: TGTGCCTGGAGTGTTGGGGCGGCGGATGGCTACACCTTC. This sequence joins TRBV30 and TRBJ1-2, with a possible D match to TRBD1 (5 bases). V was clipped by 0 bases and J by 6 bases, with 11 bases between them. This CDR3 spans 13 amino acids. Germline V CDR1 and CDR2: GTSNPN, SVGIG (reference sequence). The whole variable domain, remainder taken from reference TRBV30 and TRBJ1-2, is SQTIHQWPATLVQPVGSPLSLECTVEGTSNPNLYWYRQAAGRGLQLLFYSVGIGQISSEVPQNLSASRPQDRQFILSSKKLLLSDSGFYLCAWSVGAADGYTFGSGTRLTVV.

V usage is TRBV6-6 and J usage is TRBJ1-2; D is perhaps TRBD1 (5 bases). V lost 7 bases to trimming and J lost 4 bases, with 22 bases between them. Germline CDR1 MNHNY, CDR2 SVGAGI (reference sequence). The CDR3 totals 16 residues. The CDR3 DNA is TGTGCCAGCACCCTAGGGTCGGGGGGAACATTCTATGGCTACACCTTC. Translation: CASTLGSGGTFYGYTF.

There are a few counts of this clone. This rearrangement joins TRBV7-9 to TRBJ1-1; D is undetermined. Germline values: CDR1 SEHNR, CDR2 FQNEAQ (reference sequence). The CDR3 has 13 amino acids. Trimming took 5 bases from V and 3 from J, leaving 10 bases between them. DNA of the CDR3: TGTGCCAGCAGCGTAGGGCATTACACTGAAGCTTTCTTT. This encodes CASSVGHYTEAFF.

This chain connects TRBV11-2 to TRBJ1-1; 9 bases agree with TRBD1. V shed 2 bases and J 3 bases; nucleotides not matched to a gene: 13. The CDR3 runs to 18 residues. CDR1 and CDR2 from the germline V gene are SGHAT and FQNNGV. The CDR3 sequence: CASSLSSPGQGRHTEAFF. The CDR3 DNA sequence: TGTGCCAGCAGCTTATCCTCGCCGGGACAGGGCCGTCACACTGAAGCTTTCTTT.

This chain joins TRBV2 and TRBJ1-5; 11 nucleotides align to TRBD1. The CDR3 length is 16 residues. Trimming took 6 bases from V and 4 from J; bases not matched to a gene: 8. Germline V gene data show CDR1 as SNHLY and CDR2 as FYNNEI. CDR3 nucleotide sequence: TGTGCCAGCAGAGAGGACAGGGGGCGTGGGAATCAGCCCCAGCATTTT. Translating it yields CASREDRGRGNQPQHF.

The genes are TRBV30 and TRBJ1-3; D call uncertain. CDR3 length equals 12 residues. Germline V gene lookup returns CDR1 GTSNPN and CDR2 SVGIG (reference sequence). V dropped 0 bases and J dropped 3 bases, with 3 bases sitting between them. CDR3 amino acids: CAWSVRGNTIYF. The DNA for the CDR3 is TGTGCCTGGAGTGTTCGTGGAAACACCATATATTTT.

The genes are TRBV3-1 (or the pseudogene TRBV3-2) and TRBJ2-3; 10 bases are shared with TRBD2. After removal of 4 bases from V and 2 bases from J, the junction contained 6 bases not matched to a gene. The CDR3 has 16 amino acids. The germline V gene encodes CDR1 LGHDT and CDR2 YNNKEL (reference sequence). The CDR3 DNA is TGTGCCAGCAGCCCCCCAGCGGGAGGGATCACAGATACGCAGTATTTT. This encodes CASSPPAGGITDTQYF.

The chain couples TRBV14 to TRBJ2-1, with 11 bases aligning to TRBD2. The germline CDR1 and CDR2 sequences are SGHDN and FVKESK. The CDR3 length is 15 residues. V was pared by 4 bases and J by 3 bases, with 2 bases of the junction left unmatched. CDR3 bases: TGTGCCAGCAGCCCAACTAGCGGGGGCTACAATGAGCAGTTCTTC. This translates into CASSPTSGGYNEQFF.

The J gene is TRBJ2-6, the V gene TRBV3-1 (or the pseudogene TRBV3-2); D remains unclear. CDR1 LGHDT and CDR2 YNNKEL come from the germline V gene (reference sequence). Trimming stripped 1 base from V and 3 bases from J, with 7 bases between. The CDR3 contains 15 residues. The CDR3 DNA is TGTGCCAGCAGCCAAGTCCCGCGTGGGGCCAACGTCCTGACTTTC. Amino acid sequence: CASSQVPRGANVLTF.

V gene TRBV19 combines with J gene TRBJ1-5, with 9 bases lining up with TRBD1. Germline CDR1 reads LNHDA; CDR2 reads SQIVND (reference sequence). V lost 7 bases, J lost 5 bases, and 9 bases stayed unmatched. The CDR3 spans 15 residues. CDR3 residues: CASIPQGAAYQPQHF. In DNA, the CDR3 is TGTGCCAGTATCCCACAGGGGGCAGCCTATCAGCCCCAGCATTTT.

The chain has TRBV19 and TRBJ1-1; TRBD1 aligns across 8 bases. Germline CDR1 is LNHDA and CDR2 is SQIVND (reference sequence). This CDR3 region has 12 residues. Trimming removed 5 bases from V and 11 bases from J; junction bases left unmatched: 7. CDR3 region: CASSPMQGAAFF. DNA for the CDR3: TGTGCCAGTAGTCCAATGCAGGGGGCGGCTTTCTTT.

For this clone: The same CDR3 arises from other DNA sequences in this sample as well. The V and J genes are TRBV9 and TRBJ1-5; weak D call: TRBD1 (5 bases). The V and J ends lost 0 bases and 5 bases respectively, with 9 bases between them. The CDR3 contains 14 residues. CDR1 SGDLS and CDR2 YYNGEE come from the germline V gene. The CDR3 sequence: CASSVDRGDQPQHF. The CDR3, as DNA: TGTGCCAGCAGCGTAGACCGGGGGGATCAGCCCCAGCATTTT.

V is TRBV28 and J is TRBJ2-5; possible D gene TRBD2, 5 bases. Germline CDR1 MDHEN, CDR2 SYDVKM. This CDR3 has 15 amino acids. V was pared by 2 bases and J by 4 bases, with 14 bases between. The CDR3 protein is CASSLGGPGLETQYF. CDR3 DNA sequence: TGTGCCAGCAGTTTAGGCGGCCCGGGGTTAGAGACCCAGTACTTC.

The chain combines TRBV11-2 with TRBJ2-2; 7 positions agree with TRBD2. CDR3 size: 19 residues. J was trimmed by 8 bases and V by 5 bases; bases with no gene match: 23. CDR1 is SGHAT, CDR2 FQNNGV, per germline. CDR3 amino acids: CASSPRDLGGKSGVGELFF. The CDR3 DNA follows: TGTGCCAGCAGCCCCCGGGACCTGGGGGGGAAGAGTGGAGTGGGGGAGCTGTTTTTT.

The V gene is TRBV11-2, the J gene TRBJ2-7, with D uncertain. Germline loops: CDR1 SGHAT, CDR2 FQNNGV. This CDR3 has 12 amino acids. Trimming removed 5 bases from V and 3 bases from J, with 8 bases in between. CDR3 region: CASSRNSYEQYF. The CDR3 coding sequence is TGTGCCAGCAGCAGAAACAGCTACGAGCAGTACTTC. The full variable domain, in which reference TRBV11-2 and TRBJ2-7 provide the parts outside the CDR3, is EAGVAQSPRYKIIEKRQSVAFWCNPISGHATLYWYQQILGQGPKLLIQFQNNGVVDDSQLPKDRFSAERLKGVDSTLKIQPAKLEDSAVYLCASSRNSYEQYFGPGTRLTVT.

The chain links TRBV2 to TRBJ1-5; maybe TRBD1 (6 bases). The CDR3 is 13 amino acids. Germline values: CDR1 SNHLY, CDR2 FYNNEI. V dropped 6 bases and J dropped 3 bases, with 9 bases sitting between them. CDR3 sequence reads: CASSRDNNQPQHF. The CDR3 DNA reads TGTGCCAGCAGCCGGGACAACAATCAGCCCCAGCATTTT. Complete variable domain (other parts from reference TRBV2 and TRBJ1-5): EPEVTQTPSHQVTQMGQEVILRCVPISNHLYFYWYRQILGQKVEFLVSFYNNEISEKSEIFDDQFSVERPDGSNFTLKIRSTKLEDSAMYFCASSRDNNQPQHFGDGTRLSIL.

This clone was found a few times. V is TRBV3-1 (or the pseudogene TRBV3-2) and J is TRBJ2-2; 7 nucleotides align to TRBD1. The CDR3 covers 15 residues. With V trimmed by 4 bases and J by 5 bases, 7 bases remained unmatched. Looked up from germline, CDR1 is LGHDT and CDR2 is YNNKEL (reference sequence). In DNA form, the CDR3 reads TGTGCCAGCAGCCCGGGACAGAAGACAACCGGGGAGCTGTTTTTT. It codes for CASSPGQKTTGELFF.

The V gene is TRBV7-8, the J gene TRBJ1-1; 7 nucleotides agree with TRBD1. The CDR3 is made up of 16 amino acids. J gave up 0 bases and V 4 bases, and 8 bases lay outside the gene matches. CDR1 and CDR2 from the germline V gene are SGHVS and FQNEAQ. CDR3 sequence: CASSSDRDGLNTEAFF. The DNA of the CDR3 is TGTGCCAGCAGCTCCGACAGGGATGGGTTGAACACTGAAGCTTTCTTT.

The V call is TRBV6-5, the J call TRBJ1-5; 10 bases are shared with TRBD1. The CDR3 covers 13 residues. V lost 6 bases and J lost 7; bases outside the gene matches: 3. Germline lookup yields CDR1 MNHEY and CDR2 SVGAGI. The CDR3 loop is CASRGTGDQPQHF. CDR3 nucleotides: TGTGCCAGCAGAGGGACAGGGGACCAGCCCCAGCATTTT.

The J gene is TRBJ2-2, the V gene TRBV5-4, with D uncertain. The germline CDR1 and CDR2 sequences are SGHNT and YYREEE (reference sequence). The CDR3 spans 15 residues. V shed 0 bases and J shed 0 bases, with 6 bases lying between them. CDR3 bases: TGTGCCAGCAGCTTGGACGCGGCGAACACCGGGGAGCTGTTTTTT. Amino acid sequence: CASSLDAANTGELFF.

The gene calls are TRBV10-3 and TRBJ1-5; D remains ambiguous. Looked up from germline, CDR1 is ENHRY and CDR2 is SYGVKD. There are 13 residues in the CDR3. Trimming pared 2 bases from V and 4 bases from J, leaving 6 bases between. The CDR3 DNA sequence: TGTGCCATCAGTGAGCTACAGAATCAGCCCCAGCATTTT. It yields the protein CAISELQNQPQHF.

The chain has TRBV4-2 and TRBJ2-3; 9 bases are a match to TRBD2. This CDR3 comprises 17 residues. Trimming cost V 1 base and J 4 bases; bases outside gene matches: 9. Germline V CDR1 and CDR2: LGHNA, YNFKEQ. The chain's CDR3 is CASSQASGTSRADTQYF. CDR3 DNA sequence: TGTGCCAGCAGCCAAGCTTCCGGGACTAGCCGCGCAGATACGCAGTATTTT.

This clone was observed a few times. V usage is TRBV29-1 and J usage is TRBJ1-2; possible D gene TRBD1, 5 bases. This CDR3 region has 14 residues. V shed 4 bases and J shed 6 bases, with 18 bases lying between them. Germline-derived CDR1 and CDR2 are SQVTM and ANQGSEA. The CDR3 coding sequence is TGCAGCGTTGTAATTGTAGCAGGGCAGGATGGCTACACCTTC. Translation gives CSVVIVAGQDGYTF.